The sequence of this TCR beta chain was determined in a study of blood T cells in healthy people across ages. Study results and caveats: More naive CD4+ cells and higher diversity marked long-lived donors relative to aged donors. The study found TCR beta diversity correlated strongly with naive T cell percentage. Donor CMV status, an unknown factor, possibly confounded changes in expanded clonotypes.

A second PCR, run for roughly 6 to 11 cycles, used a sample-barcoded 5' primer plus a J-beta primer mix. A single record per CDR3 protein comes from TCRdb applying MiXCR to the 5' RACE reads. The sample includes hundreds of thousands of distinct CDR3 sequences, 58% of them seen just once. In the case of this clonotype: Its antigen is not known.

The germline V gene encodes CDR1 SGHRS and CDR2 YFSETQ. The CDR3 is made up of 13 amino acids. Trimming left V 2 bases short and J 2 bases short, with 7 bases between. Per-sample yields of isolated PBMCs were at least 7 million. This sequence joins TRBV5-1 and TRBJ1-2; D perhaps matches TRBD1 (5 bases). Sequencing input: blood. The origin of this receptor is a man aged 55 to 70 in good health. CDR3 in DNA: TGCGCCAGCAGCTTACAGGAAAACTATGGCTACACCTTC. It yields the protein CASSLQENYGYTF.